This TCR beta chain emerged from a study of T cells in Graves' hyperthyroidism and ophthalmopathy. The study, taken as a whole, reports: Model predictions of ophthalmopathy came a median approximately 6.2 months before onset. Expanded thyroid clonotypes (above 0.001) were mostly also found in blood.

Template material for amplifying TCR beta CDR3 regions consisted of RNA transcripts. During a first-round RT-PCR of the TCR CDR3, the HTBI primer set was used. TCRdb re-analysed the multiplex PCR reads in MiXCR, keeping a single row per CDR3 protein. The table lists more than 550,000 distinct CDR3 sequences, 45% of them singletons. This clonotype has a count of ten or more. What it binds is unknown. Sequenced material: peripheral blood or thyroid tissue (not recorded which). The source of this sequence is an adult man with Graves' disease, either hyperthyroidism or ophthalmopathy (not recorded which).

CDR3 sequence reads: CAIREDTHTGELFF. The CDR3 coding sequence is TGTGCCATCAGGGAGGACACTCACACCGGGGAGCTGTTTTTT. The chain couples TRBV10-3 to TRBJ2-2; the D call may be TRBD1 or TRBD2 (5 bases each). Per germline, CDR1 ENHRY and CDR2 SYGVKD. This CDR3 comprises 14 residues. Trimming shortened V by 6 bases and J by 3 bases, and 11 bases separated the two germline ends.